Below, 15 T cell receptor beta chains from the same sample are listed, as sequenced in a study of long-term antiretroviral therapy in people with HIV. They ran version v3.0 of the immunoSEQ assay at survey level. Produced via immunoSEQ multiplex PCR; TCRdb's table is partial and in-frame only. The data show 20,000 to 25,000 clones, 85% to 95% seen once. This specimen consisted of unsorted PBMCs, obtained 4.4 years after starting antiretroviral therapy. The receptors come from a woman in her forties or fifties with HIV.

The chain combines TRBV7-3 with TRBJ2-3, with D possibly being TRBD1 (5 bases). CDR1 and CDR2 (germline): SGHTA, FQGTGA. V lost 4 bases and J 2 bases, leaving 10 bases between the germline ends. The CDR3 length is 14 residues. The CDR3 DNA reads TGTGCCAGCAGCTCCTTAGGGGACACAGATACGCAGTATTTT. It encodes CASSSLGDTDTQYF.

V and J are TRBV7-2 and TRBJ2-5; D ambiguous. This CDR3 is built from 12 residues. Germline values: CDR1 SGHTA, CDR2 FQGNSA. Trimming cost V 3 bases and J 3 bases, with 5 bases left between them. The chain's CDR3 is CASSLSEETQYF. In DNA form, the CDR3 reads TGTGCCAGCAGCTTGAGCGAAGAGACCCAGTACTTC.

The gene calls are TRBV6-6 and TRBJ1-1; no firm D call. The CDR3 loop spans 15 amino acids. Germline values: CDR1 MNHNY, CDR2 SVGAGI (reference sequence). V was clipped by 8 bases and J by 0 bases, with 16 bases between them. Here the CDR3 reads CASSTWVTLNTEAFF. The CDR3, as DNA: TGTGCCAGCTCAACTTGGGTCACGTTGAACACTGAAGCTTTCTTT.

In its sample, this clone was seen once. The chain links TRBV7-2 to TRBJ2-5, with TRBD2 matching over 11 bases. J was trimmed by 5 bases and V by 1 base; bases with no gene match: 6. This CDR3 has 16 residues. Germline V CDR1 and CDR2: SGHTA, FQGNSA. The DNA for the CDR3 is TGTGCCAGCAGCTTAGAGGCACTAGCGGGGGCCGAGACCCAGTACTTC. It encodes CASSLEALAGAETQYF. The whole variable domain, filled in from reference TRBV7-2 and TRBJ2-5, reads GAGVSQSPSNKVTEKGKDVELRCDPISGHTALYWYRQSLGQGLEFLIYFQGNSAPDKSGLPSDRFSAERTGGSVSTLTIQRTQQEDSAVYLCASSLEALAGAETQYFGPGTRLLVL.

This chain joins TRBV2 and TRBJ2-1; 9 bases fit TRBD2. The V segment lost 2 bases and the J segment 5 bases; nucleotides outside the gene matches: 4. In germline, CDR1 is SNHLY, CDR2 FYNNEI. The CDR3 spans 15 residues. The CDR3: CASSEWASGDNEQFF. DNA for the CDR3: TGTGCCAGCAGTGAATGGGCTAGCGGGGACAATGAGCAGTTCTTC.

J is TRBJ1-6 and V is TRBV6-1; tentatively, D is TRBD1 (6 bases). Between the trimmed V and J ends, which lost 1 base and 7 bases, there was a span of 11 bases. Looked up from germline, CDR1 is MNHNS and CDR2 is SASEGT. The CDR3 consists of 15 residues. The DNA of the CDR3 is TGTGCCAGCAGTGAAGGGGCAGGGGACAATTCACCCCTCCACTTT. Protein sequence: CASSEGAGDNSPLHF.

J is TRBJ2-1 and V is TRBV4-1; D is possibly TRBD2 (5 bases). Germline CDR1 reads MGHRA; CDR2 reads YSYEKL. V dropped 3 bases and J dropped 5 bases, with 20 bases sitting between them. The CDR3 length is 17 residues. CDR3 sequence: CASSQMAGRRFDNEQFF. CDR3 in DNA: TGCGCCAGCAGCCAGATGGCGGGCCGACGATTCGACAATGAGCAGTTCTTC.

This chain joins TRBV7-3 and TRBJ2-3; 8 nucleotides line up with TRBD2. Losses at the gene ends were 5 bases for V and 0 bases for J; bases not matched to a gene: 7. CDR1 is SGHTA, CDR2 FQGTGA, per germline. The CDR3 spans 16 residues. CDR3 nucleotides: TGTGCCAGCAGCCCGTTAGCGGGGACTAGCACAGATACGCAGTATTTT. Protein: CASSPLAGTSTDTQYF.

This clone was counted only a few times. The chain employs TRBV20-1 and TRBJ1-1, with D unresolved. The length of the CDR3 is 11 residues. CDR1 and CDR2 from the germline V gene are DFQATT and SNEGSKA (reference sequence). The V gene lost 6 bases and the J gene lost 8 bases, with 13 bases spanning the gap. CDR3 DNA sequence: TGCAGTGCGGTCTCCAGCTACGAAGCTTTCTTT. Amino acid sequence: CSAVSSYEAFF.

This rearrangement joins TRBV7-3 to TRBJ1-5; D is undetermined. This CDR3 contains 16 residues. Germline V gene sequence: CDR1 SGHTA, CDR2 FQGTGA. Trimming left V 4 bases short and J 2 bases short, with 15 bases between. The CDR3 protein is CASSSRAKRGNQPQHF. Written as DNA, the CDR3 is TGTGCCAGCAGCTCCCGAGCCAAAAGGGGCAATCAGCCCCAGCATTTT. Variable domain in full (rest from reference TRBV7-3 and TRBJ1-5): GAGVSQTPSNKVTEKGKYVELRCDPISGHTALYWYRQSLGQGPEFLIYFQGTGAADDSGLPNDRFFAVRPEGSVSTLKIQRTERGDSAVYLCASSSRAKRGNQPQHFGDGTRLSIL.

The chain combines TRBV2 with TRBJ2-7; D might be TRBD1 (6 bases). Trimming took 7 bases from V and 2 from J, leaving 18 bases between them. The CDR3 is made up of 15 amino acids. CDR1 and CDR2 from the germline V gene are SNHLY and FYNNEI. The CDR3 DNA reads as TGTGCCAGCATCGGTCAAGTGGGGGCCCCCTACGAGCAGTACTTC. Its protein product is CASIGQVGAPYEQYF.

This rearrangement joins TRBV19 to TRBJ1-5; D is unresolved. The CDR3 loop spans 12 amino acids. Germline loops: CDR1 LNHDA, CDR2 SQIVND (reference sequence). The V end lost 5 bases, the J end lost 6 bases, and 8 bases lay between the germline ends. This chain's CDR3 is CASSANGQPQHF. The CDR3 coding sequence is TGTGCCAGTAGTGCCAATGGTCAGCCCCAGCATTTT.

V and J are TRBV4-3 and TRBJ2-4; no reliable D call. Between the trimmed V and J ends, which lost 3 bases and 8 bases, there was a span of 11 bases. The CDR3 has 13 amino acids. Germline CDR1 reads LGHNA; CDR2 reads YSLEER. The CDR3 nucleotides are TGCGCCAGCAGCCAGGGTGTTAGGGACATTCAGTACTTC. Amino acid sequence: CASSQGVRDIQYF.

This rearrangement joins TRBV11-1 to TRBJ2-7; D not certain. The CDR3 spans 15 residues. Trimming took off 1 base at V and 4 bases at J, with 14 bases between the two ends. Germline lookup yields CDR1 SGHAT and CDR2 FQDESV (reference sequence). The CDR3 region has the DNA TGTGCCAGCAGCTTAGGGCAGATGGGTCCGTACGAGCAGTACTTC. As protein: CASSLGQMGPYEQYF.

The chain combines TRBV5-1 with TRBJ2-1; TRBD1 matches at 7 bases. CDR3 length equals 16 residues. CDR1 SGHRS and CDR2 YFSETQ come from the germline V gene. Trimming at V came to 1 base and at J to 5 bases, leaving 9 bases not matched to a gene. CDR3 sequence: CASSLKGQRVDNEQFF. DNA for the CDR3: TGCGCCAGCAGCTTGAAGGGACAGCGAGTCGACAATGAGCAGTTCTTC.